Following are 18 T cell receptor beta chains from one sample sequenced in a study of cytomegalovirus exposure and HLA in healthy donors. 60 Vbeta and 13 Jbeta primers were used in PCR. Libraries were prepared by immunoSEQ multiplex PCR; TCRdb keeps only in-frame clonotypes and omits some of them. The data contain about 180,000 clones, about 85% of them singletons. The sample taken for sequencing was PBMCs. These receptors were taken from a girl between 10 and 17 years old in good health and CMV-seropositive.

The chain employs TRBV7-3 and TRBJ2-1, with TRBD2 matching over 7 bases. J gave up 5 bases and V 2 bases, and 3 bases lay outside the gene matches. This CDR3 is 14 amino acids long. The germline V gene encodes CDR1 SGHTA and CDR2 FQGTGA. This CDR3 reads CASSLGLADNEQFF. The CDR3 nucleotides are TGTGCCAGCAGCTTAGGGCTAGCGGACAATGAGCAGTTCTTC.

The J gene is TRBJ2-1, the V gene TRBV27, with TRBD2 identical over 8 bases. Germline CDR1 and CDR2: MNHEY and SMNVEV (reference sequence). This CDR3 has 14 amino acids. V lost 8 bases to trimming and J lost 7 bases; unmatched junction nucleotides: 10. CDR3 amino acids: CASAIPGGLNEQFF. CDR3 nucleotides: TGTGCCAGCGCGATTCCGGGAGGGCTTAATGAGCAGTTCTTC.

The V gene is TRBV11-3, the J gene TRBJ2-1; 9 bases fit TRBD2. CDR1 and CDR2 (germline): SGHNT, YENEEA. J was trimmed by 7 bases and V by 1 base; bases with no gene match: 5. CDR3 length equals 15 residues. This CDR3 reads CASSLGGSGRNEQFF. The CDR3 DNA reads TGTGCCAGCAGCTTAGGGGGTAGCGGGAGAAATGAGCAGTTCTTC.

The V gene is TRBV4-1, the J gene TRBJ1-5; no definite D call. This CDR3 contains 13 residues. Germline V lookup: CDR1 MGHRA, CDR2 YSYEKL. Deletions cut 1 base from V and 10 bases from J, with 11 bases between. The CDR3 sequence: CASSQVGGVPQHF. The CDR3 DNA is TGCGCCAGCAGCCAAGTAGGAGGAGTTCCCCAGCATTTT.

The chain employs TRBV9 and TRBJ2-7; TRBD1 agrees at 7 bases. The germline CDR1 and CDR2 sequences are SGDLS and YYNGEE. J lost 2 bases, V lost 4 bases, and 6 bases had no gene match. This CDR3 has 14 residues. This CDR3 reads CASSPRQGAYEQYF. The CDR3 DNA sequence: TGTGCCAGCAGCCCCCGGCAGGGGGCCTACGAGCAGTACTTC.

The chain employs TRBV6-5 and TRBJ1-3; possible D gene TRBD1, 6 bases. Trimming removed 6 bases at V and 2 bases at J, with 14 bases between. Germline CDR1 reads MNHEY; CDR2 reads SVGAGI. This CDR3 has 15 amino acids. DNA of the CDR3: TGTGCCAGCAGCCCAGACAGGCGACCTGGAAACACCATATATTTT. Translated, it gives CASSPDRRPGNTIYF.

The V and J genes are TRBV7-6 and TRBJ1-4; possible D gene TRBD1, 6 bases. CDR3 length: 14 amino acids. Germline V lookup: CDR1 SGHVS, CDR2 FNYEAQ. Trimming left V 5 bases short and J 7 bases short, with 14 bases between. The CDR3 loop reads CASSLGGGPEKLFF. In DNA form, the CDR3 reads TGTGCCAGCAGCCTAGGGGGGGGACCTGAAAAACTGTTTTTT.

The chain carries TRBV19 and TRBJ1-2; 8 positions agree with TRBD1. The CDR3 is made up of 14 amino acids. Per germline, CDR1 LNHDA and CDR2 SQIVND (reference sequence). The V segment lost 5 bases and the J segment 10 bases; nucleotides outside the gene matches: 12. As DNA, the CDR3 is TGTGCCAGTAGTTCCTCCGGGGACAGGTCAGACTACACCTTC. This sequence encodes CASSSSGDRSDYTF. Filled out from reference TRBV19 and TRBJ1-2, the complete variable domain reads DGGITQSPKYLFRKEGQNVTLSCEQNLNHDAMYWYRQDPGQGLRLIYYSQIVNDFQKGDIAEGYSVSREKKESFPLTVTSAQKNPTAFYLCASSSSGDRSDYTFGSGTRLTVV.

The V call is TRBV5-1, the J call TRBJ2-3; weak D call: TRBD1 (5 bases). Per the germline V gene, CDR1 is SGHRS and CDR2 is YFSETQ. The V end lost 0 bases, the J end lost 11 bases, and 13 bases lay between the germline ends. The CDR3 is 13 amino acids. The CDR3 DNA reads TGCGCCAGCAGCTTGGATGGGGCGCGGAGGCAGTATTTT. This translates into CASSLDGARRQYF.

The CDR3 is CASSVALTTDTQYF. The CDR3 DNA reads as TGTGCCAGTAGCGTAGCCTTGACCACAGATACGCAGTATTTT. V usage is TRBV19 and J usage is TRBJ2-3, with D hard to call. Trimming stripped 6 bases from V and 2 bases from J, with 12 bases between. The germline V gene has CDR1 LNHDA and CDR2 SQIVND (reference sequence). There are 14 residues in the CDR3.

V gene TRBV2 combines with J gene TRBJ1-1; D remains unclear. The CDR3 spans 8 residues. V gave up 7 bases and J gave up 8 bases, with 2 bases separating them. The germline CDR1 and CDR2 sequences are SNHLY and FYNNEI. This CDR3 is CASTEAFF. In DNA, the CDR3 is TGTGCCAGCACAGAAGCTTTCTTT.

This sequence joins TRBV6-5 and TRBJ2-1, with 10 bases that match TRBD2. The V gene's germline CDR1 is MNHEY and CDR2 SVGAGI. The V gene end was trimmed by 9 bases and the J gene end by 4 bases; junction bases not matched to a gene: 3. The CDR3 contains 13 residues. The DNA of the CDR3 is TGTGCCAGTGGACTAGCGGTTTACAATGAGCAGTTCTTC. This sequence encodes CASGLAVYNEQFF.

The chain combines TRBV7-9 with TRBJ1-1; a possible D gene is TRBD1 (6 bases). The V gene lost 5 bases and the J gene lost 3 bases, with 13 bases spanning the gap. The CDR3 has 14 amino acids. Per germline, CDR1 SEHNR and CDR2 FQNEAQ (reference sequence). The CDR3 sequence: CASSIGQLYTEAFF. The CDR3 region has the DNA TGTGCCAGCAGCATCGGACAGCTGTACACTGAAGCTTTCTTT.

In its sample, this clone was seen once. The chain uses TRBV6-1 and TRBJ2-5, with D tentatively TRBD1 (6 bases). V was pared by 6 bases and J by 4 bases, with 12 bases between. The CDR3 extends over 13 amino acids. CDR1 MNHNS and CDR2 SASEGT come from the germline V gene. CDR3: CASRRQVGETQYF. In nucleotides, the CDR3 is TGTGCCAGCAGAAGACAGGTCGGAGAGACCCAGTACTTC.

This CDR3 is CASSEGTGGSYEQYF. The CDR3 DNA follows: TGTGCCAGCAGTGAAGGGACAGGGGGATCCTACGAGCAGTACTTC. This chain connects TRBV6-1 to TRBJ2-7; the match to TRBD1 covers 10 bases. This CDR3 has 15 amino acids. In germline, CDR1 is MNHNS, CDR2 SASEGT. With V trimmed by 1 base and J by 1 base, 1 base remained unmatched.

The chain is built from TRBV10-3 and TRBJ2-2; D perhaps matches TRBD2 (5 bases). Trimming took off 6 bases at V and 5 bases at J, with 10 bases between the two ends. The CDR3 contains 13 residues. Germline V lookup: CDR1 ENHRY, CDR2 SYGVKD. The CDR3 DNA sequence: TGTGCCATCAGAGAACAGCGGACCGGGGAGCTGTTTTTT. Translated, it gives CAIREQRTGELFF.

The CDR3 bases are TGTGCCAGCAGAGGGGCCCCCGGTAGGGGCTACACCTTC. Its protein product is CASRGAPGRGYTF. The V call is TRBV25-1, the J call TRBJ1-2; D possibly corresponds to TRBD1 (5 bases). Trimming left V 6 bases short and J 8 bases short, with 16 bases between. The CDR3 length is 13 residues. The germline V gene has CDR1 MGHDK and CDR2 SYGVNS.

The chain carries TRBV4-2 and TRBJ2-1; 8 positions match TRBD2. CDR1 is LGHNA, CDR2 YNFKEQ, per germline. J lost 3 bases, V lost 3 bases, and 4 bases had no gene match. The CDR3 runs 15 residues. DNA for the CDR3: TGTGCCAGCAGCCATTTACTAGCGGACTACAATGAGCAGTTCTTC. It codes for CASSHLLADYNEQFF.